A selection of T cell receptor beta chains follows, all from one sample in a study of blood T cell repertoires in COVID-19. Repertoires were generated with immunoSEQ multiplex PCR, while TCRdb's copy carries only in-frame clones and drops some. The sample holds about 240,000 clones, 80% to 85% seen once. The sequencing input was peripheral blood. The receptors originated from a woman aged 60-70 years with active or convalescent COVID-19. Each CDR3 is given with its conserved first and last residue. Fields, in order: clone size, V gene, J gene, D gene, CDR3 protein, CDR3 DNA. A D gene is named only where the DNA matches it firmly. Not all rows give a size; the values are once, few, many and, for expanded clones, a class.

>.|TRBV6-5|TRBJ1-2|.
CAISRGGVGYTF
TGTGCCATCTCCCGGGGGGGGGTTGGCTACACCTTC
>.|TRBV7-3|TRBJ2-1|.
CASSPHSSTVYNEQFF
TGTGCCAGCAGCCCGCACTCTTCGACAGTCTACAATGAGCAGTTCTTC
>.|TRBV27|TRBJ2-7|TRBD1
CASSRTGISYEQYF
TGTGCCAGCAGCAGGACAGGGATCTCCTACGAGCAGTACTTC
>.|TRBV3-1/TRBV3-2|TRBJ1-5|.
CASSPTPGTRGRQPQHF
TGTGCCAGCAGCCCTACTCCCGGGACAAGAGGCAGGCAGCCCCAGCATTTT
>.|TRBV12-3/TRBV12-4|TRBJ2-3|.
CASSRSPPDTQYF
TGTGCCAGCAGTCGCAGTCCTCCAGATACGCAGTATTTT
>.|TRBV19|TRBJ1-2|.
CASSMGRRGYTF
TGTGCCAGTAGTATGGGGCGGAGAGGCTACACCTTC
>.|TRBV6-4|TRBJ2-1|TRBD1
CASSEGQTDYNEQFF
TGTGCCAGCAGTGAGGGACAGACAGACTACAATGAGCAGTTCTTC
>.|TRBV3-1/TRBV3-2|TRBJ1-2|.
CASSPQGPHYGYTF
TGTGCCAGCAGCCCTCAGGGGCCTCACTATGGCTACACCTTC
>.|TRBV21-1|TRBJ2-1|.
CASSKGGPMSNEQFF
TGTGCCAGCAGCAAAGGGGGCCCCATGTCCAATGAGCAGTTCTTC
>medium-sized|TRBV6-6|TRBJ2-7|TRBD2
CAISGGSSYEQYF
TGTGCGATTAGCGGGGGGAGCTCCTACGAGCAGTACTTC
>.|TRBV6-5|TRBJ2-7|TRBD1
CASSWGGTGGMEQYF
TGTGCCAGCAGTTGGGGCGGGACAGGGGGCATGGAGCAGTACTTC
>.|TRBV2|TRBJ1-4|.
CASRREATNEKLFF
TGTGCCAGCAGACGAGAAGCAACTAATGAAAAACTGTTTTTT
>.|TRBV2|TRBJ1-4|TRBD1
CASSEAGAGGDEKLFF
TGTGCCAGCAGTGAAGCGGGGGCAGGGGGCGACGAAAAACTGTTTTTT
>.|TRBV18|TRBJ2-7|TRBD1
CASSSTDRVYEQYF
TGTGCCAGCTCCTCTACGGACAGGGTCTACGAGCAGTACTTC
>.|TRBV5-1|TRBJ1-1|.
CASSLAGNGGFF
TGCGCCAGCAGCTTGGCGGGAAACGGGGGTTTCTTT
>.|TRBV6-4|TRBJ2-2|TRBD2
CASSAEAGGYTGELFF
TGTGCCAGCAGTGCGGAAGCGGGGGGCTACACCGGGGAGCTGTTTTTT
>.|TRBV9|TRBJ2-1|TRBD2
CASSADASGGNDEQFF
TGTGCCAGCAGCGCCGACGCTAGCGGGGGGAACGATGAGCAGTTCTTC
>few|TRBV7-2|TRBJ1-2|TRBD1
CASSPRQGPYGYTF
TGTGCCAGCAGCCCACGACAGGGTCCTTATGGCTACACCTTC
>.|TRBV2|TRBJ1-2|TRBD1
CASRDLRTGGVYGYTF
TGTGCCAGCAGGGACCTTAGGACAGGGGGGGTCTATGGCTACACCTTC
>.|TRBV19|TRBJ1-3|TRBD1
CASSFTGGSGPNTIYF
TGTGCCAGTAGTTTCACAGGGGGCTCGGGCCCAAACACCATATATTTT
>.|TRBV7-8|TRBJ2-3|TRBD2
CASSSRLAGAGTDTQYF
TGTGCCAGCAGCTCCCGACTAGCCGGGGCGGGGACAGATACGCAGTATTTT
>.|TRBV2|TRBJ2-2|TRBD1
CASRRTGGAGELFF
TGTGCCAGCAGGAGGACAGGGGGCGCCGGGGAGCTGTTTTTT
>.|TRBV6-5|TRBJ2-7|TRBD1
CASSRTGGVSYEQYF
TGTGCCAGCAGTCGCACAGGGGGAGTCTCCTACGAGCAGTACTTC
>.|TRBV7-9|TRBJ2-2|.
CASSRKSGGTNHRELFF
TGTGCCAGCAGCCGCAAGAGTGGGGGCACCAATCACCGGGAGCTGTTTTTT
>.|TRBV12-5|TRBJ2-5|.
CASGLDWRGPSETQYF
TGTGCTAGTGGTTTGGATTGGCGGGGGCCCTCGGAGACCCAGTACTTC
>.|TRBV6-6|TRBJ2-2|TRBD1
CASSRIGTGANTGELFF
TGTGCCAGCAGCCGAATCGGGACAGGGGCGAACACCGGGGAGCTGTTTTTT
>once|TRBV9|TRBJ2-2|.
CASSPGGLTGELFF
TGTGCCAGCAGCCCCGGGGGTCTCACCGGGGAGCTGTTTTTT
>.|TRBV6-5|TRBJ1-6|.
CASRGGLLSLHF
TGTGCCAGCAGGGGGGGGTTACTTAGCCTCCACTTT
>.|TRBV5-1|TRBJ1-2|.
CASSENPMGPGEGYTF
TGCGCCAGCAGCGAGAACCCGATGGGGCCCGGTGAGGGCTACACCTTC
>.|TRBV6-5|TRBJ1-4|.
CASSRVSTNEKLFF
TGTGCCAGCAGCCGGGTTTCAACTAATGAAAAACTGTTTTTT
>once|TRBV5-1|TRBJ1-1|TRBD1
CASSLVRDRGVNTEAFF
TGCGCCAGCAGCTTGGTCCGGGACAGGGGCGTTAACACTGAAGCTTTCTTT
>.|TRBV4-1|TRBJ1-4|TRBD1
CASSPGGRGHGNEKLFF
TGCGCCAGCAGCCCCGGGGGCAGGGGGCACGGTAATGAAAAACTGTTTTTT
>.|TRBV27|TRBJ1-5|.
CASTRGGGNQPQHF
TGTGCCAGCACCCGTGGGGGGGGCAATCAGCCCCAGCATTTT
>.|TRBV6-5|TRBJ2-1|TRBD2
CASSYRLMGGAEQFF
TGTGCCAGCAGTTACCGGTTGATGGGAGGGGCTGAGCAGTTCTTC
>.|TRBV29-1|TRBJ1-1|.
CSVEGARGENEEAFF
TGCAGCGTTGAAGGAGCTCGGGGGGAAAACGAAGAAGCTTTCTTT
>.|TRBV2|TRBJ1-2|.
CASSESGGYGYTF
TGTGCCAGCAGTGAAAGCGGGGGCTATGGCTACACCTTC
>.|TRBV10-3|TRBJ1-4|.
CAISESSMEKLFF
TGTGCCATCAGTGAGTCTTCTATGGAAAAACTGTTTTTT
>.|TRBV19|TRBJ2-6|TRBD2
CASSISHGGAITSSGANVLTF
TGTGCCAGTAGTATTTCGCACGGGGGGGCAATAACATCCTCTGGGGCCAACGTCCTGACTTTC
>few|TRBV6-5|TRBJ2-1|TRBD2
CASSRTSGSQGEQFF
TGTGCCAGCAGCCGGACTAGCGGGTCCCAGGGGGAGCAGTTCTTC
>.|TRBV19|TRBJ1-6|.
CASSMALQNSYNSPLHF
TGTGCCAGTAGTATGGCTTTGCAGAACTCCTATAATTCACCCCTCCACTTT
>.|TRBV18|TRBJ1-2|TRBD1
CASSPRRQGDGYTF
TGTGCCAGCTCCCCTCGCCGACAGGGGGACGGCTACACCTTC
>.|TRBV4-3|TRBJ2-1|TRBD1
CASSQYLPGQGHNEQFF
TGCGCCAGCAGCCAATACCTACCGGGACAGGGCCACAATGAGCAGTTCTTC
>.|TRBV6-5|TRBJ2-1|TRBD1
CASSYSKGTGHVEQFF
TGTGCCAGCAGTTACTCGAAAGGGACAGGTCACGTAGAGCAGTTCTTC
>.|TRBV3-1/TRBV3-2|TRBJ1-1|TRBD1
CPEAPTGDRRVPEAFF
TGTCCGGAAGCACCTACCGGGGACAGGCGTGTACCTGAAGCTTTCTTT
>.|TRBV10-3|TRBJ1-5|.
CAIGRAGNQPQHF
TGTGCCATCGGCAGGGCGGGCAATCAGCCCCAGCATTTT
>.|TRBV7-2|TRBJ2-7|TRBD2
CASSLALGGNSYEQYF
TGTGCCAGCAGCTTAGCGCTGGGGGGGAACTCCTACGAGCAGTACTTC
>.|TRBV6-5|TRBJ2-3|.
CASSFYASTDTQYF
TGTGCCAGCAGTTTCTACGCTAGCACAGATACGCAGTATTTT
>few|TRBV6-6|TRBJ1-1|.
CASSYLSNTEAFF
TGTGCCAGCAGTTATCTATCGAACACTGAAGCTTTCTTT
>.|TRBV6-5|TRBJ1-4|TRBD1
CASSYGPTGSDEKLFF
TGTGCCAGCAGTTACGGGCCGACAGGGTCGGATGAAAAACTGTTTTTT
>.|TRBV24-1|TRBJ1-2|TRBD1
CATSRPGQVYGYTF
TGTGCCACCAGCCGTCCGGGACAGGTCTATGGCTACACCTTC
>.|TRBV2|TRBJ1-6|TRBD1
CASRVGQAYNSPLHF
TGTGCCAGCAGAGTCGGACAGGCTTATAATTCACCCCTCCACTTT
>.|TRBV7-2|TRBJ1-1|.
CASSVLGTLNTEAFF
TGTGCCAGCAGTGTGTTAGGGACATTGAACACTGAAGCTTTCTTT
>few|TRBV2|TRBJ2-2|TRBD2
CASRGLAGGPIAGANTGELFF
TGTGCCAGCAGGGGATTAGCGGGGGGCCCCATAGCAGGAGCGAACACCGGGGAGCTGTTTTTT
>.|TRBV3-1/TRBV3-2|TRBJ1-6|TRBD1
CASSQWLGQGKYNSPLHF
TGTGCCAGCAGCCAGTGGCTGGGACAGGGAAAGTATAATTCACCCCTCCACTTT
>once|TRBV5-5|TRBJ2-3|TRBD2
CASSGAGGRVDTQYF
TGTGCCAGCAGCGGAGCGGGGGGGCGGGTAGATACGCAGTATTTT
>.|TRBV6-6|TRBJ1-2|TRBD1
CASSPGQGLGWGAAGYTF
TGTGCCAGCAGTCCGGGACAGGGTCTAGGGTGGGGGGCCGCTGGCTACACCTTC
>.|TRBV6-5|TRBJ1-1|.
CASSYGGVNTEAFF
TGTGCCAGCAGTTACGGGGGGGTGAACACTGAAGCTTTCTTT
>.|TRBV5-1|TRBJ2-2|.
CASGLVLNTGELFF
TGCGCCAGCGGCCTCGTCCTGAACACCGGGGAGCTGTTTTTT
>few|TRBV7-9|TRBJ2-6|.
CASSLGESISGANVLTF
TGTGCCAGCAGCTTAGGGGAGTCAATATCTGGGGCCAACGTCCTGACTTTC
>few|TRBV5-1|TRBJ2-7|.
CASSLAEGLPSYEQYF
TGCGCCAGCAGCTTGGCCGAGGGACTCCCCTCCTACGAGCAGTACTTC